This TCR beta chain was recorded in a study of blood T cell repertoires in COVID-19. Study at large: Donors in the United States, Italy and Spain gave samples during acute or convalescent COVID-19.

For this clone: In the same sample, other DNA sequences code for this CDR3.

In assigning cohorts, the study relied on participant-reported clinical history. The recovered donors of Cohort 3 showed two negative PCRs, clearance, or symptom resolution. Sequencing used immunoSEQ multiplex PCR; TCRdb keeps in-frame clones, though not all of them. The sample comprises 300,000 to 450,000 clones, 80% to 90% of which are singletons, and 0.95% to 1.1% rests with the top ten. The clonotype originates from a man younger than 35 who had recovered from COVID-19. The specimen was PBMCs or T cells enriched from blood (not recorded which).

CDR3 DNA: TGTGCCAGCAGTTTTCGGCAGGGCTACGAGCAGTACTTC. Its translation: CASSFRQGYEQYF. The chain has TRBV12-3 or TRBV12-4 and TRBJ2-7; the D gene is possibly TRBD1 (5 bases). Trimming took off 3 bases at V and 3 bases at J, with 9 bases between the two ends. The CDR3 sequence is 13 residues long.